The 27 T cell receptor beta chains below all came from one sample that was sequenced in a study of STAT5B mutations in CD4+ large granular lymphocyte leukemia. The data were produced by immunoSEQ multiplex PCR, yet TCRdb's version contains in-frame clones alone and is incomplete. The sample shows 31,000 or so clones, 85% to 90% of them seen only once. Sequenced sample: CD4+ T cells from blood buffy coats. The receptors were gathered from a human donor in good health.

V gene TRBV19 combines with J gene TRBJ2-3; 10 bases map to TRBD1. The germline gives CDR1 LNHDA, CDR2 SQIVND (reference sequence). The CDR3 is made up of 15 amino acids. V lost 8 bases to trimming and J lost 4 bases; unmatched junction nucleotides: 9. The CDR3 DNA follows: TGTGCCAGTTCCGGGACAGGGGTTGTCGCAGATACGCAGTATTTT. This gives the protein CASSGTGVVADTQYF.

V and J are TRBV7-7 and TRBJ2-1; 9 nucleotides agree with TRBD2. The trim removed 7 bases at V and 4 bases at J, leaving 23 bases unmatched. From germline, CDR1 is SSHAT and CDR2 FNYEAQ (reference sequence). The CDR3 spans 20 residues. CDR3 residues: CASTSGVWLIAGEDYNEQFF. In nucleotides, the CDR3 is TGTGCCAGCACCTCTGGTGTTTGGCTAATAGCGGGAGAGGATTACAATGAGCAGTTCTTC.

This chain links TRBV6-6 with TRBJ2-3, with TRBD1 identical over 10 bases. The CDR3 is 14 residues long. V was clipped by 6 bases and J by 4 bases; unmatched bases: 4. Germline V CDR1 and CDR2: MNHNY, SVGAGI (reference sequence). CDR3 DNA sequence: TGTGCCAGCAGGGACAGGGGGGCATCAGATACGCAGTATTTT. As protein: CASRDRGASDTQYF.

The V gene is TRBV7-6, the J gene TRBJ2-2, with D perhaps TRBD2 (5 bases). Germline values: CDR1 SGHVS, CDR2 FNYEAQ. This CDR3 contains 16 residues. Between the trimmed V and J ends, which lost 4 bases and 4 bases, there was a span of 16 bases. CDR3 sequence: CASSSQGSYGTGELFF. The CDR3 nucleotides are TGTGCCAGCAGCTCCCAAGGGAGTTACGGCACCGGGGAGCTGTTTTTT.

With respect to this clone: At one boundary the junction diverges from the germline segment, which might be a read error. The chain carries TRBV7-7 and TRBJ2-2; D is perhaps TRBD2 (6 bases). The germline V gene has CDR1 SSHAT and CDR2 FNYEAQ (reference sequence). CDR3 length: 16 residues. The CDR3 coding sequence is TGTGCTAGCAGCTTCCTAAGGGGACTGAACACCGGGGAGCTGTTTTTT. Protein: CASSFLRGLNTGELFF.

This chain connects TRBV5-1 to TRBJ2-3; D not resolved. V lost 0 bases and J 0 bases, leaving 5 bases between the germline ends. The CDR3 is made up of 14 amino acids. Germline V gene lookup returns CDR1 SGHRS and CDR2 YFSETQ. For the CDR3, the DNA is TGCGCCAGCAGCTTGGAAGGCAGCACAGATACGCAGTATTTT. This encodes CASSLEGSTDTQYF.

This chain uses TRBV28 with TRBJ2-7, with D possibly being TRBD2 (5 bases). The CDR3 is 14 residues long. V was shortened by 3 bases and J by 2 bases, with 11 bases between the two germline ends. Germline CDR1 and CDR2: MDHEN and SYDVKM. The CDR3 reads CASSFGEGAYEQYF. The CDR3 DNA reads as TGTGCCAGCAGTTTCGGAGAGGGAGCCTACGAGCAGTACTTC.

The chain employs TRBV7-2 and TRBJ2-7, with D unresolved. This CDR3 region has 12 residues. Germline CDR1 and CDR2: SGHTA and FQGNSA. V dropped 5 bases and J dropped 2 bases, with 7 bases sitting between them. CDR3 sequence (DNA): TGTGCCAGCAGCCTTTCCGCCTACGAGCAGTACTTC. It codes for CASSLSAYEQYF.

This chain joins TRBV5-6 and TRBJ2-1; 9 nucleotides align to TRBD2. CDR1 and CDR2 from the germline V gene are SGHDT and YYEEEE. The CDR3 contains 15 residues. The V gene end was trimmed by 6 bases and the J gene end by 0 bases; junction bases not matched to a gene: 4. The CDR3 here is CASNPAGGSYNEQFF. Written as DNA, the CDR3 is TGTGCCAGCAACCCAGCGGGAGGCTCCTACAATGAGCAGTTCTTC.

The chain is built from TRBV6-5 and TRBJ2-2, with D perhaps TRBD1 or TRBD2 (5 bases each). V was trimmed by 6 bases and J by 3 bases, leaving 5 bases between them. In germline, CDR1 is MNHEY, CDR2 SVGAGI. CDR3 size: 12 residues. The CDR3 bases are TGTGCCAGCAGGGGGGACACCGGGGAGCTGTTTTTT. It codes for CASRGDTGELFF.

This clone was seen only a few times. The chain combines TRBV6-1 with TRBJ2-7; D might be TRBD2 (6 bases). The germline V and J ends were trimmed by 10 bases and 2 bases, with 15 bases remaining between them. The CDR3 runs 13 residues. The germline CDR1 and CDR2 sequences are MNHNS and SASEGT. CDR3 sequence: CATTGTQAYEQYF. CDR3 sequence (DNA): TGTGCCACCACCGGGACTCAGGCCTACGAGCAGTACTTC.

V gene TRBV10-3 combines with J gene TRBJ1-1; D ambiguous. The CDR3 totals 11 residues. V shed 3 bases and J shed 7 bases, with 6 bases lying between them. In germline, CDR1 is ENHRY, CDR2 SYGVKD. This chain's CDR3 is CAISDFREAFF. The CDR3 DNA sequence: TGTGCCATCAGTGATTTCCGTGAAGCTTTCTTT.

The chain has TRBV19 and TRBJ1-5, with D perhaps TRBD1 (5 bases). From germline, CDR1 is LNHDA and CDR2 SQIVND (reference sequence). V was trimmed by 4 bases and J by 6 bases, leaving 16 bases between them. The CDR3 covers 15 residues. CDR3 nucleotides: TGTGCCAGTAGTACAGGGCTATTCTCAGGTCAGCCCCAGCATTTT. Protein: CASSTGLFSGQPQHF.

The chain recombines TRBV29-1 with TRBJ1-1; 7 bases match TRBD1. Germline CDR1 reads SQVTM; CDR2 reads ANQGSEA. J was trimmed by 7 bases and V by 1 base; bases with no gene match: 3. This CDR3 has 12 residues. The CDR3 sequence: CSVEGPGGEAFF. In DNA form, the CDR3 reads TGCAGCGTTGAAGGGCCAGGGGGTGAAGCTTTCTTT.

This clone was observed a single time. The chain couples TRBV7-8 to TRBJ1-2; a weak D match, TRBD1 (6 bases). There are 18 residues in the CDR3. V lost 0 bases to trimming and J lost 0 bases, with 17 bases between them. The V gene's germline CDR1 is SGHVS and CDR2 FQNEAQ. Here the CDR3 reads CASSLARDTPGTNYGYTF. The CDR3 nucleotides are TGTGCCAGCAGCTTAGCAAGGGACACACCCGGCACTAACTATGGCTACACCTTC.

In this sample, this clone turned up once. The CDR3 spells CASSAGTDNSPLHF. The CDR3 region has the DNA TGTGCCAGCAGCGCCGGGACAGATAATTCACCCCTCCACTTT. This sequence joins TRBV7-9 and TRBJ1-6; TRBD1 matches 7 bases. The CDR3 covers 14 residues. Per germline, CDR1 SEHNR and CDR2 FQNEAQ (reference sequence). V shed 5 bases and J 5 bases; nucleotides not matched to a gene: 3.

The V gene is TRBV11-3, the J gene TRBJ2-5; D possibly corresponds to TRBD1 (5 bases). The CDR3 has 11 residues. Germline V lookup: CDR1 SGHNT, CDR2 YENEEA. V was clipped by 8 bases and J by 3 bases, with 7 bases between them. The CDR3 DNA reads as TGTGCCAGCGGGGCGGAAGAGACCCAGTACTTC. The encoded protein is CASGAEETQYF.

This clone was counted a single time. The chain employs TRBV28 and TRBJ2-1; D remains unclear. CDR1 is MDHEN, CDR2 SYDVKM, per germline. The CDR3 extends over 15 amino acids. Trimming stripped 6 bases from V and 0 bases from J, with 12 bases between. The CDR3 reads CASSRVGSSYNEQFF. The CDR3 nucleotides are TGTGCCAGCAGCCGAGTAGGTAGCTCCTACAATGAGCAGTTCTTC.

The CDR3, as DNA: TGTGCCAGCAGTTACGGGACAGCCCCAGAGCAGTACTTC. Amino acid sequence: CASSYGTAPEQYF. The gene calls are TRBV6-6 and TRBJ2-5; 7 bases map to TRBD1. With V trimmed by 2 bases and J by 11 bases, 8 bases remained unmatched. The CDR3 is made up of 13 amino acids. Germline V gene lookup returns CDR1 MNHNY and CDR2 SVGAGI (reference sequence).

The J gene is TRBJ2-3, the V gene TRBV27; 9 bases align to TRBD2. The germline gives CDR1 MNHEY, CDR2 SMNVEV (reference sequence). The CDR3 contains 11 residues. Germline trimming cut 8 bases from V and 9 bases from J; bases unmatched to any gene: 3. The CDR3 bases are TGTGCCAGCCGGACTAGCGCGACGCAGTATTTT. Protein sequence: CASRTSATQYF.

The chain has TRBV18 and TRBJ2-5; D is undetermined. Germline CDR1 is KGHSH and CDR2 is LQKENI. This CDR3 has 14 amino acids. V lost 0 bases, J lost 1 base, and 6 bases lay in between. In DNA, the CDR3 is TGTGCCAGCTCACCACCTGTCAGCCAAGAGACCCAGTACTTC. Translated, it gives CASSPPVSQETQYF.

The chain uses TRBV9 and TRBJ2-1; D is perhaps TRBD1 (6 bases). CDR1 and CDR2 (germline): SGDLS, YYNGEE. V lost 4 bases and J 0 bases, leaving 14 bases between the germline ends. This CDR3 spans 16 amino acids. The CDR3 reads CASSTGGVSSYNEQFF. The CDR3 DNA follows: TGTGCCAGCAGCACTGGGGGCGTCAGCTCCTACAATGAGCAGTTCTTC.

This rearrangement joins TRBV2 to TRBJ1-2; TRBD1 aligns across 7 bases. V lost 7 bases to trimming and J lost 7 bases; unmatched junction nucleotides: 6. The germline gives CDR1 SNHLY, CDR2 FYNNEI. The CDR3 spans 12 residues. The DNA for the CDR3 is TGTGCCAGCACTGGGGACAGAGCTGGCTACACCTTC. Amino acid sequence: CASTGDRAGYTF.

The chain recombines TRBV19 with TRBJ2-7; D remains ambiguous. CDR3 length: 11 amino acids. Germline values: CDR1 LNHDA, CDR2 SQIVND (reference sequence). With 6 bases removed from V and 4 bases from J, the gap between germline ends came to 7 bases. CDR3 in DNA: TGTGCCAGTAGCAGCAGGTACGAGCAGTACTTC. The encoded protein is CASSSRYEQYF.

The V call is TRBV18, the J call TRBJ1-1; TRBD1 agrees at 8 bases. This CDR3 contains 15 residues. V lost 3 bases to trimming and J lost 0 bases; unmatched junction nucleotides: 3. Germline V gene lookup returns CDR1 KGHSH and CDR2 LQKENI. CDR3 sequence (DNA): TGTGCCAGCTCACCGACAGGGGTGGTGAACACTGAAGCTTTCTTT. This translates into CASSPTGVVNTEAFF.

This clone was seen only a few times. V usage is TRBV10-3 and J usage is TRBJ2-1, with TRBD2 matching over 7 bases. The CDR3 is 16 residues long. The ends lost 0 bases at V and 4 bases at J; junction bases unmatched: 6. Germline V lookup: CDR1 ENHRY, CDR2 SYGVKD. The CDR3 DNA follows: TGTGCCATCAGTGAGTCGGGAGGGAGCCCTTACAATGAGCAGTTCTTC. This codes for CAISESGGSPYNEQFF.

This clone has just one count. This chain connects TRBV28 to TRBJ1-3; 8 positions agree with TRBD1. The J segment lost 3 bases and the V segment lost 4 bases, leaving 8 bases of the junction unmatched. The germline CDR1 and CDR2 sequences are MDHEN and SYDVKM. There are 16 residues in the CDR3. DNA of the CDR3: TGTGCCAGCAGTTCCGTTCCAGGGGGCCGTGGAAACACCATATATTTT. As protein: CASSSVPGGRGNTIYF.